The rows below give T cell receptor beta chains drawn from one sample of a study of cytomegalovirus exposure and HLA in healthy donors. Assay: immunoSEQ multiplex PCR; the TCRdb copy retains only in-frame clones and omits some. The table lists 150,000 to 200,000 clones, around 83% of them singletons. The sequenced sample was PBMCs. The receptors stem from a man aged 40-49 years in good health and CMV-seropositive. The CDR3 runs from the conserved cysteine through the conserved F or W.

j_gene	v_gene	CDR3aa
TRBJ1-1	TRBV9	CASSGNPTDTNTEAFF
TRBJ2-7	TRBV5-1	CASSLPFGGAGQTSGAYEQYF
TRBJ2-3	TRBV4-2	CASSQAGTSGRLADTQYF
TRBJ2-5	TRBV28	CAGGDGRETQYF
TRBJ2-3	TRBV30	CAWSRVAGGRGTDTQYF
TRBJ2-3	TRBV21-1	CASSKARKSRAGGPYTQYF
TRBJ2-7	TRBV18	CASSPRDSYEQYF
TRBJ2-1	TRBV7-9	CASSLEQGNEQFF
TRBJ1-1	TRBV6-1	CASSDRDRGYTEAFF
TRBJ2-4	TRBV2	CASTSVGQGKNIQYF
TRBJ1-3	TRBV28	CASILPGVAGNTIYF
TRBJ2-1	TRBV10-1	CASSDRGLGEQFF
TRBJ1-5	TRBV6-1	CASKLTDHSNQPQHF
TRBJ2-7	TRBV6-1	CASSEELGGRIEQYF
TRBJ1-5	TRBV5-1	CASRPGQGGQPQHF
TRBJ1-2	TRBV7-9	CASSLDGTGTLQGYTF
TRBJ1-4	TRBV21-1	CASSKERQGGDEKLFF